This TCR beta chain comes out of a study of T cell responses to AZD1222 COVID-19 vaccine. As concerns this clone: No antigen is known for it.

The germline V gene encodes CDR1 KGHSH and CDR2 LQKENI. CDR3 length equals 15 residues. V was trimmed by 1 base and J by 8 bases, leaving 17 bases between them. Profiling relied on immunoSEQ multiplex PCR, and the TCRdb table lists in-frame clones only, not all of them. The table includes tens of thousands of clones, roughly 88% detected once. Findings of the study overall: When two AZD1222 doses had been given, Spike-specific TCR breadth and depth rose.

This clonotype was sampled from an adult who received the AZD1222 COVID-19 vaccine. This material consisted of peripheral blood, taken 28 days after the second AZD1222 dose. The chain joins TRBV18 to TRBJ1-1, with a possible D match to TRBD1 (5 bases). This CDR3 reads CASSPLIGTGVEAFF. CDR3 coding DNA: TGTGCCAGCTCACCACTCATCGGGACGGGGGTAGAAGCTTTCTTT.